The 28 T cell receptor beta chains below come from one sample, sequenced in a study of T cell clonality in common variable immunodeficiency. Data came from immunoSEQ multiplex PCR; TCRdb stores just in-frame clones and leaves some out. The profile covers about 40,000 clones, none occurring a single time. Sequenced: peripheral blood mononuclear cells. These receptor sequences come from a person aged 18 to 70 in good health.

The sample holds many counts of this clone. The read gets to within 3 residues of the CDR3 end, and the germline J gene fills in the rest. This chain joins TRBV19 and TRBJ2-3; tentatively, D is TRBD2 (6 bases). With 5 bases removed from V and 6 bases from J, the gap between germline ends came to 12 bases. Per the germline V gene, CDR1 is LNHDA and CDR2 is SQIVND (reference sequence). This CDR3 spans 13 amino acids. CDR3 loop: CASSRGLLDTQYF. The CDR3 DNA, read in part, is TGTGCCAGTAGTCGGGGGTTATTGGATACG.

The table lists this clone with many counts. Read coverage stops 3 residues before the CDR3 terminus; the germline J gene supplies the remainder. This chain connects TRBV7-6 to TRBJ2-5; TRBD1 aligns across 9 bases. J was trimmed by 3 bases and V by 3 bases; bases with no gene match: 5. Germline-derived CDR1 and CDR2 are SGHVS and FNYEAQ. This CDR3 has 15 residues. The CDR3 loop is CASSLDRGPKETQYF. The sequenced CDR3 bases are TGTGCCAGCAGCTTGGACAGGGGACCCAAAGAGACC.

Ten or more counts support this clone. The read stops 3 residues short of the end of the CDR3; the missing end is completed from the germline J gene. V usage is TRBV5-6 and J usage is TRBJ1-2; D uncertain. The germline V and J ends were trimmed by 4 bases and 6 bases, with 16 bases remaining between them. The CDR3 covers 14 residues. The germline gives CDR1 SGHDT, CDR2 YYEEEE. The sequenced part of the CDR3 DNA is TGTGCCAGCAGCCGGGCCGGAGGGCGGGATGGC. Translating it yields CASSRAGGRDG. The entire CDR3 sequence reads CASSRAGGRDGYTF.

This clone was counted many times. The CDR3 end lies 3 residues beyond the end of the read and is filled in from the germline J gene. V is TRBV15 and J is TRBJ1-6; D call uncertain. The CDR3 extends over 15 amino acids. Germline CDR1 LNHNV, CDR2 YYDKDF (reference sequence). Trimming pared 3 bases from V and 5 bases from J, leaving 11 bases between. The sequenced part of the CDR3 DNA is TGTGCCACCAGCAGCCATCGACTGAATAATTCACCC. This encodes CATSSHRLNNSP. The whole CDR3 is CATSSHRLNNSPLHF.

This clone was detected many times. The chain's CDR3 is CASSYSRGEQYF. Partial CDR3 DNA: TGTGCCAGCAGTTACTCGCGGGGCGAG. The rearrangement links TRBV6-2 or TRBV6-3 to TRBJ2-7; D possibly corresponds to TRBD2 (6 bases). The read comes to an end 3 residues before the CDR3 does, leaving the germline J gene to fill in the end. The germline gives CDR1 MNHEY, CDR2 SVGEGT. The CDR3 is 12 residues long. V lost 0 bases to trimming and J lost 6 bases, with 6 bases between them.

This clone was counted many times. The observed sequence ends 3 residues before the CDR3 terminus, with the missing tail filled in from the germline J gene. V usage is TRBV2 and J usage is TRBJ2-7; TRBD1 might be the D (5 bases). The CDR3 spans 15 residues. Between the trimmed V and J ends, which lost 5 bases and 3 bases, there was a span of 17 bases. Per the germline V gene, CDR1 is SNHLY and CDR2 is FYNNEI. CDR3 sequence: CASSWGRGRLYEQYF. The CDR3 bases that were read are TGTGCCAGCAGTTGGGGAAGGGGCCGGCTCTACGAG.

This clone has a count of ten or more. The DNA read from the CDR3 is TGCGCCAGCTTACTAGGGAGCTCCTACAATGAG. Translating gives CASLLGSSYNE. The entire CDR3 protein is CASLLGSSYNEQFF. The chain employs TRBV10-1 and TRBJ2-1; a possible D gene is TRBD2 (5 bases). The read gets to within 3 residues of the CDR3 end, and the germline J gene fills in the rest. V dropped 8 bases and J dropped 0 bases, with 11 bases sitting between them. In germline, CDR1 is WNHNN, CDR2 SYGVQD (reference sequence). This CDR3 comprises 14 residues.

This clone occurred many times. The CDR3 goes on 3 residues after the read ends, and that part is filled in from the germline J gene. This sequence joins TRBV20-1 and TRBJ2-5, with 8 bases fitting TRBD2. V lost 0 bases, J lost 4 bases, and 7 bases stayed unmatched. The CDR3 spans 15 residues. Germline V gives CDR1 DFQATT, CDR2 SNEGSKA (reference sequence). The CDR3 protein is CSARDGLAGGETQYF. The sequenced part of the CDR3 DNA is TGCAGTGCTAGAGACGGGCTAGCGGGTGGAGAGACC.

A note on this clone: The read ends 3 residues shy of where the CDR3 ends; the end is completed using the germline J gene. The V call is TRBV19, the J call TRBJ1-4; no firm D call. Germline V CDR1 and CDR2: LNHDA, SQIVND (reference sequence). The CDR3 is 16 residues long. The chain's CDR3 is CASSIEAGGPNSPLFF. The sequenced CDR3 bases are TGTGCCAGTAGTATAGAGGCTGGAGGGCCCAATTCACCA.

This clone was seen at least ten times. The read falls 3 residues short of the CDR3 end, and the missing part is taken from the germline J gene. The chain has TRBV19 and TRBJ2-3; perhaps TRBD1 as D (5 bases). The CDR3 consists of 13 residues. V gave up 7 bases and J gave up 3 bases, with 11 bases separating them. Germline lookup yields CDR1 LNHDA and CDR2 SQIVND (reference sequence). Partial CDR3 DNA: TGTGCCAGTATATATAGGGGAACAGATACG. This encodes CASIYRGTDT. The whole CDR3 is CASIYRGTDTQYF.

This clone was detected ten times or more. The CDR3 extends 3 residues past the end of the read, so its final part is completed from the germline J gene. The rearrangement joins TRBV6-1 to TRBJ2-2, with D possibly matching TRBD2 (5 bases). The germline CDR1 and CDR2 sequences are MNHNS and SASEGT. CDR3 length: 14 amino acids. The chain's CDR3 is CASSEARANEKLFF. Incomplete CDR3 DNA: TGTGCCAGCAGTGAAGCGAGGGCTAATGAAAAG.

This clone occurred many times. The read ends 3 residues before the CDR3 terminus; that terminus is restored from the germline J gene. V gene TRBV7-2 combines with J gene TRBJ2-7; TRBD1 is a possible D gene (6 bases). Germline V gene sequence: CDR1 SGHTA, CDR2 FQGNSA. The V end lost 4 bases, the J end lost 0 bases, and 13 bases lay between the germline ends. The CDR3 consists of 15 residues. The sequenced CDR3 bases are TGTGCCAGCAGCTCCGGGACATTAAGCTCCTACGAG. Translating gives CASSSGTLSSYE. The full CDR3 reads CASSSGTLSSYEQYF. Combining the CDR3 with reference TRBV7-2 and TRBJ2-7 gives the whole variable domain GAGVSQSPSNKVTEKGKDVELRCDPISGHTALYWYRQSLGQGLEFLIYFQGNSAPDKSGLPSDRFSAERTGGSVSTLTIQRTQQEDSAVYLCASSSGTLSSYEQYFGPGTRLTVT.

The CDR3 region is CASSLEVAGAHEQYF. The sequenced part of the CDR3 DNA is TGTGCCAGCAGCTTAGAGGTAGCGGGAGCCCACGAG. The chain is built from TRBV11-2 and TRBJ2-7, with 9 bases that match TRBD2. The sequence runs out 3 residues before the end of the CDR3; the remainder is reconstructed from the germline J gene. Germline CDR1 is SGHAT and CDR2 is FQNNGV. The CDR3 spans 15 residues. V lost 0 bases, J lost 5 bases, and 5 bases stayed unmatched. The complete variable domain, with remaining parts taken from reference TRBV11-2 and TRBJ2-7, reads EAGVAQSPRYKIIEKRQSVAFWCNPISGHATLYWYQQILGQGPKLLIQFQNNGVVDDSQLPKDRFSAERLKGVDSTLKIQPAKLEDSAVYLCASSLEVAGAHEQYFGPGTRLTVT.

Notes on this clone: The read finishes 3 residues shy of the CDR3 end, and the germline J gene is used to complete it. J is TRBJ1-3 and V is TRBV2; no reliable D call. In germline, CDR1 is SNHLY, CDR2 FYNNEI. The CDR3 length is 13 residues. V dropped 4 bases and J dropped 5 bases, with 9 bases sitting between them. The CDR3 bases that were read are TGTGCCAGCAGTGGGGCGCAGAGAAACACC. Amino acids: CASSGAQRNT. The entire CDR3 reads CASSGAQRNTIYF. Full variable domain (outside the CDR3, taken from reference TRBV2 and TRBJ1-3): EPEVTQTPSHQVTQMGQEVILRCVPISNHLYFYWYRQILGQKVEFLVSFYNNEISEKSEIFDDQFSVERPDGSNFTLKIRSTKLEDSAMYFCASSGAQRNTIYFGEGSWLTVV.

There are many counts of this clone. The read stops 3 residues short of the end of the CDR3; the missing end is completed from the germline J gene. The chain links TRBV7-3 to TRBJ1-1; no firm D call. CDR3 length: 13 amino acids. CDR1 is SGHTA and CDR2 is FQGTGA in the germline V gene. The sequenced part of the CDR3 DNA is TGTGCCAGCAGCTATGCCCCCTCAAGGGAA. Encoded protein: CASSYAPSRE. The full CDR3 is CASSYAPSREAFF.

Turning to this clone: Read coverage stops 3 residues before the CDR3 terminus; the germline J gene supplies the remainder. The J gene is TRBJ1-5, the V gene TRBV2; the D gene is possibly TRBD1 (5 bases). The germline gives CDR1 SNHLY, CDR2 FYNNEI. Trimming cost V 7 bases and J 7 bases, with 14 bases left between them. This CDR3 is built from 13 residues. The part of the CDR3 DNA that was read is TGTGCCAGCACCCCACAGGTGAAACAGCCC. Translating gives CASTPQVKQP. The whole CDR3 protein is CASTPQVKQPQHF.

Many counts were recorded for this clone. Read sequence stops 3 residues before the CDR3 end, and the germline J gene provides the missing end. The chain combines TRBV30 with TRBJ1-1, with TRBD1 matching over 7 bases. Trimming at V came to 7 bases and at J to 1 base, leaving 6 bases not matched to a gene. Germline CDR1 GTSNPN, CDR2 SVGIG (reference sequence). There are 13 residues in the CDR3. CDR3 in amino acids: CASLGGANTEAFF. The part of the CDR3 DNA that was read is TGTGCCTCCTTAGGGGGCGCGAACACTGAA.

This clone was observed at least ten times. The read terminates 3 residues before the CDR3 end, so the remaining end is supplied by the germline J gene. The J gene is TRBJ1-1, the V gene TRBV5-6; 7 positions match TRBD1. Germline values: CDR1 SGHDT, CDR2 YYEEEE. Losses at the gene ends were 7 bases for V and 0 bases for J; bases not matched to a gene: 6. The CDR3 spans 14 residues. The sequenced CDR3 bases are TGTGCCAGCCGCCCCACAGGGGTGAACACTGAA. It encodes CASRPTGVNTE. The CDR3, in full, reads CASRPTGVNTEAFF.

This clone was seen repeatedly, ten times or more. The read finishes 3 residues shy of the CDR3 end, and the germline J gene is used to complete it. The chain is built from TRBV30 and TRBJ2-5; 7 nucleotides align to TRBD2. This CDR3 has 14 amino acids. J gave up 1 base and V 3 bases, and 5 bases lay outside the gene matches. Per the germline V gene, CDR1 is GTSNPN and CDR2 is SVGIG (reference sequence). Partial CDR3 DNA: TGTGCCTGGAGAGTAGCGGGCGGCCAAGAGACC. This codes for CAWRVAGGQET. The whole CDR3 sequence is CAWRVAGGQETQYF.

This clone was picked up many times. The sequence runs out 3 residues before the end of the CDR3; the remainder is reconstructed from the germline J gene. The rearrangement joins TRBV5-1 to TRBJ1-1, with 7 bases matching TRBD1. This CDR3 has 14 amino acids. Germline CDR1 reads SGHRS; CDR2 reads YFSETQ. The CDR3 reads CASSLASRQGEAFF. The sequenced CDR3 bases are TGCGCCAGCAGCTTGGCGTCCAGACAGGGAGAA. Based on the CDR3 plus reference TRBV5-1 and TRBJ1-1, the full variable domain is KAGVTQTPRYLIKTRGQQVTLSCSPISGHRSVSWYQQTPGQGLQFLFEYFSETQRNKGNFPGRFSGRQFSNSRSEMNVSTLELGDSALYLCASSLASRQGEAFFGQGTRLTVV.

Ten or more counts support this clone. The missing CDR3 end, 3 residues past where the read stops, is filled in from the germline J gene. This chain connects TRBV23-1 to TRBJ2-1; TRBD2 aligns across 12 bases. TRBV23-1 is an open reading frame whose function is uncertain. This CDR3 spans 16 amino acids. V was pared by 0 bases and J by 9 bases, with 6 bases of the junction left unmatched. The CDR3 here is CASSQSGTLAGGEQFF. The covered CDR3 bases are TGCGCCAGCAGTCAATCCGGGACACTAGCGGGAGGTGAG.

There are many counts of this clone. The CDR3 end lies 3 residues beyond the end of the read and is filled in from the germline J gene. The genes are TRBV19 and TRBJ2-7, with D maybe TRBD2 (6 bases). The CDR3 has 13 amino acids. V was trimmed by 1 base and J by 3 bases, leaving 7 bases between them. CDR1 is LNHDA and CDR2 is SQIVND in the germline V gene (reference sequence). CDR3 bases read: TGTGCCAGTAGTATAGTCGGGGGCTACGAG. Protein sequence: CASSIVGGYE. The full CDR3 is CASSIVGGYEQYF. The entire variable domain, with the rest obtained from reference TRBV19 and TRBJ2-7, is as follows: DGGITQSPKYLFRKEGQNVTLSCEQNLNHDAMYWYRQDPGQGLRLIYYSQIVNDFQKGDIAEGYSVSREKKESFPLTVTSAQKNPTAFYLCASSIVGGYEQYFGPGTRLTVT.

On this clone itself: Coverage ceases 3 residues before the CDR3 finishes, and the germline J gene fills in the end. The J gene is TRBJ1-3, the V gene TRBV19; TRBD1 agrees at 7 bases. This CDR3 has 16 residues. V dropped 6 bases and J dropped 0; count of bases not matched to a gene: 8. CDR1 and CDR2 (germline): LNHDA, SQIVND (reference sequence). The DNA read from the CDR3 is TGTGCCAGTAGACTAAGGGACAGCAGCTCTGGAAACACC. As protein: CASRLRDSSSGNT. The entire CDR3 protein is CASRLRDSSSGNTIYF.

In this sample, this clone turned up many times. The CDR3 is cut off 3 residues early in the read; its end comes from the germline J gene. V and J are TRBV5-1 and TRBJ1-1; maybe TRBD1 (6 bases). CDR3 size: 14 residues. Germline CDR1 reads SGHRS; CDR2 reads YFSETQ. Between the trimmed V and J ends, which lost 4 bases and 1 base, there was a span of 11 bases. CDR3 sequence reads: CASSPQGRNTEAFF. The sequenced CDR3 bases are TGCGCCAGCAGCCCACAGGGAAGGAACACTGAA. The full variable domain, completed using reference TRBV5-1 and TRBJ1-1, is KAGVTQTPRYLIKTRGQQVTLSCSPISGHRSVSWYQQTPGQGLQFLFEYFSETQRNKGNFPGRFSGRQFSNSRSEMNVSTLELGDSALYLCASSPQGRNTEAFFGQGTRLTVV.

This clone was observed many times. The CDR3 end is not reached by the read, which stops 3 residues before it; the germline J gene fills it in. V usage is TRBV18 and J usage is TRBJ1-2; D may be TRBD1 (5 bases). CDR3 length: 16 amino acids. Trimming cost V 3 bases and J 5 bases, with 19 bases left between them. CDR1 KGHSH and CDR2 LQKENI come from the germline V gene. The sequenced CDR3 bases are TGTGCCAGCTCACCCCTCCCGGGCGGGGCACGTTATGGC. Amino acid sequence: CASSPLPGGARYG. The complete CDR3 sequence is CASSPLPGGARYGYTF.

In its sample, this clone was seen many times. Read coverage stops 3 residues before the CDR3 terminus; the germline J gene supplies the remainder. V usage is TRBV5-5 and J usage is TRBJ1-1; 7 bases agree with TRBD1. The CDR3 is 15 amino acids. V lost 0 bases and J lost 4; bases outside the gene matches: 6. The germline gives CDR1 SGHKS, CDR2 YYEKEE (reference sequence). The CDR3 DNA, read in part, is TGTGCCAGCAGCTTGGCAGCTGAGGGGGCCACTGAA. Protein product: CASSLAAEGATE. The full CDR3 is CASSLAAEGATEAFF.

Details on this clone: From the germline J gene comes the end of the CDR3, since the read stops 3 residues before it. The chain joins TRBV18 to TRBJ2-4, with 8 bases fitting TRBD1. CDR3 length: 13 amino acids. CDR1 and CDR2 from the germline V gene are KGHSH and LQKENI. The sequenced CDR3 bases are TGTGCCAGCTCATCTAGACAGGGGTATGGT. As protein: CASSSRQGYG. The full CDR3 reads CASSSRQGYGQYF.

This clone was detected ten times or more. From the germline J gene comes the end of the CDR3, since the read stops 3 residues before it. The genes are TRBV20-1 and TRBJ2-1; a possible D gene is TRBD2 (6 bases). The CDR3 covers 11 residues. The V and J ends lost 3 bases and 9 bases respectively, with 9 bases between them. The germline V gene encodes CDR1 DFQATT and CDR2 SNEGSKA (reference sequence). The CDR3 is CSAREGPEQFF. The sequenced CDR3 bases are TGCAGTGCTAGGGAGGGGCCTGAG.